This T cell receptor (beta chain) was sequenced for a study of T cell responses to AZD1222 COVID-19 vaccine. Study details: Second doses that came at about 4 or about 12 weeks were put together. Overall study findings and caveats: Sampling captured repertoires only after the peak T cell response. White British ancestry dominated among donors, who included more females, and clonal diversity was possibly underestimated.

The table came from immunoSEQ multiplex PCR; TCRdb's copy has only in-frame clones and leaves some out. The top ten clones hold more than 7% of a sample with approximately 180,000 clones, almost 90% of them seen once. Trimming removed 2 bases at V and 8 bases at J, with 19 bases between. The germline V gene encodes CDR1 LNHNV and CDR2 YYDKDF (reference sequence). The length of the CDR3 is 16 residues. On this clone: The antigen is not known.

The source is an adult in good health. V usage is TRBV15 and J usage is TRBJ2-1; a possible D gene is TRBD1 (5 bases). Here the sequenced sample was peripheral blood, taken on day 0 of AZD1222 vaccination. The CDR3 nucleotides read TGTGCCACCAGCAGACCCCGTAGGGGAACAATCGATGAGCAGTTCTTC. Translated: CATSRPRRGTIDEQFF.